This T cell receptor beta chain came from a study of T cells in Graves' hyperthyroidism and ophthalmopathy. The germline gives CDR1 DFQATT, CDR2 SNEGSKA (reference sequence). J gave up 6 bases and V 3 bases, and 10 bases lay outside the gene matches. The length of the CDR3 is 15 residues. Findings and caveats of the study: Blood also contained most expanded thyroid clonotypes above 0.001. Ophthalmopathy, as predicted by the model, came a median approximately 5.9 months after the prediction.

Amplification targeted TCR beta CDR3 regions from RNA transcripts. The TCR CDR3 was amplified in a first-round RT-PCR using the HTBI primer set. TCRdb reanalysed the multiplex PCR reads using MiXCR and keeps one entry per CDR3 protein. The sample carries hundreds of thousands of distinct CDR3 sequences, about 15% recorded once. A remark on this clonotype: Its antigen is not identified.

Aged 18 to 65, the patients had hyperthyroidism that was newly diagnosed and had lasted under 2 months. Researchers barred patients who had uncontrolled infection, other autoimmune disease, pregnancy or lactation. This receptor was obtained from a woman in her thirties or forties with Graves' hyperthyroidism. V gene TRBV20-1 combines with J gene TRBJ1-5; TRBD1 agrees at 8 bases. The material sequenced was blood. The DNA of the CDR3 is TGCAGTGCTAGCCTCAGACAGGGGATGAGTCAGCCCCAGCATTTT. Translation gives CSASLRQGMSQPQHF.